The T cell receptor beta chain described here comes from a study of OX40 agonist ivuxolimab in advanced cancers. The wider study: Patients treated during dose escalation were battling hepatocellular carcinoma, melanoma, renal cell or head and neck cancer. Subjects had a mean age of around 60 years, with a range of roughly 20 to 79; less than 90% were male.

Data came from immunoSEQ multiplex PCR; TCRdb stores just in-frame clones and leaves some out. The repertoire has over 85,000 clones, approximately 89% of them found once; the top ten carry 0.27%. This material consisted of CD4+ or CD8+ T cells sorted from blood, taken in a trial of the OX40 agonist ivuxolimab. This sequence originates from an adult with an advanced solid tumor such as melanoma, head and neck, liver or kidney cancer.

DNA of the CDR3: TGCGCCAGCAGCCAAGGCCGGCAGGTTCTAATGAACACTGAAGCTTTCTTT. This encodes CASSQGRQVLMNTEAFF. The chain links TRBV4-1 to TRBJ1-1; D unresolved. CDR1 and CDR2 from the germline V gene are MGHRA and YSYEKL. The CDR3 consists of 17 residues. Trimming shortened V by 1 base and J by 0 bases, and 15 bases separated the two germline ends.